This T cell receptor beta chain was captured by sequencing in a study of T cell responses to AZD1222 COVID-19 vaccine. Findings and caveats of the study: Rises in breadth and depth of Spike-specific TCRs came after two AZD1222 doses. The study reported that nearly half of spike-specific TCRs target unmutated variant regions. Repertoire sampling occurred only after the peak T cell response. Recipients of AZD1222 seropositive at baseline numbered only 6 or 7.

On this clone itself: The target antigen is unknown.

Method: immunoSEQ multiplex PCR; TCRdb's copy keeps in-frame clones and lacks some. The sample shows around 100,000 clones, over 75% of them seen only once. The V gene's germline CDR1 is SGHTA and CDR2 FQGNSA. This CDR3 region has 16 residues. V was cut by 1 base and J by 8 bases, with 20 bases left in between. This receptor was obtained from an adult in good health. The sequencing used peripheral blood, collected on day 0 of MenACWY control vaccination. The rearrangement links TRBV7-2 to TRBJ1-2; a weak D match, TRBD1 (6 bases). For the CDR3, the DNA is TGTGCCAGCAGCTTAGTGGCAGGGGCCCGACCGGGAGGCTACACCTTC. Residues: CASSLVAGARPGGYTF. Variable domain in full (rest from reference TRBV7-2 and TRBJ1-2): GAGVSQSPSNKVTEKGKDVELRCDPISGHTALYWYRQSLGQGLEFLIYFQGNSAPDKSGLPSDRFSAERTGGSVSTLTIQRTQQEDSAVYLCASSLVAGARPGGYTFGSGTRLTVV.